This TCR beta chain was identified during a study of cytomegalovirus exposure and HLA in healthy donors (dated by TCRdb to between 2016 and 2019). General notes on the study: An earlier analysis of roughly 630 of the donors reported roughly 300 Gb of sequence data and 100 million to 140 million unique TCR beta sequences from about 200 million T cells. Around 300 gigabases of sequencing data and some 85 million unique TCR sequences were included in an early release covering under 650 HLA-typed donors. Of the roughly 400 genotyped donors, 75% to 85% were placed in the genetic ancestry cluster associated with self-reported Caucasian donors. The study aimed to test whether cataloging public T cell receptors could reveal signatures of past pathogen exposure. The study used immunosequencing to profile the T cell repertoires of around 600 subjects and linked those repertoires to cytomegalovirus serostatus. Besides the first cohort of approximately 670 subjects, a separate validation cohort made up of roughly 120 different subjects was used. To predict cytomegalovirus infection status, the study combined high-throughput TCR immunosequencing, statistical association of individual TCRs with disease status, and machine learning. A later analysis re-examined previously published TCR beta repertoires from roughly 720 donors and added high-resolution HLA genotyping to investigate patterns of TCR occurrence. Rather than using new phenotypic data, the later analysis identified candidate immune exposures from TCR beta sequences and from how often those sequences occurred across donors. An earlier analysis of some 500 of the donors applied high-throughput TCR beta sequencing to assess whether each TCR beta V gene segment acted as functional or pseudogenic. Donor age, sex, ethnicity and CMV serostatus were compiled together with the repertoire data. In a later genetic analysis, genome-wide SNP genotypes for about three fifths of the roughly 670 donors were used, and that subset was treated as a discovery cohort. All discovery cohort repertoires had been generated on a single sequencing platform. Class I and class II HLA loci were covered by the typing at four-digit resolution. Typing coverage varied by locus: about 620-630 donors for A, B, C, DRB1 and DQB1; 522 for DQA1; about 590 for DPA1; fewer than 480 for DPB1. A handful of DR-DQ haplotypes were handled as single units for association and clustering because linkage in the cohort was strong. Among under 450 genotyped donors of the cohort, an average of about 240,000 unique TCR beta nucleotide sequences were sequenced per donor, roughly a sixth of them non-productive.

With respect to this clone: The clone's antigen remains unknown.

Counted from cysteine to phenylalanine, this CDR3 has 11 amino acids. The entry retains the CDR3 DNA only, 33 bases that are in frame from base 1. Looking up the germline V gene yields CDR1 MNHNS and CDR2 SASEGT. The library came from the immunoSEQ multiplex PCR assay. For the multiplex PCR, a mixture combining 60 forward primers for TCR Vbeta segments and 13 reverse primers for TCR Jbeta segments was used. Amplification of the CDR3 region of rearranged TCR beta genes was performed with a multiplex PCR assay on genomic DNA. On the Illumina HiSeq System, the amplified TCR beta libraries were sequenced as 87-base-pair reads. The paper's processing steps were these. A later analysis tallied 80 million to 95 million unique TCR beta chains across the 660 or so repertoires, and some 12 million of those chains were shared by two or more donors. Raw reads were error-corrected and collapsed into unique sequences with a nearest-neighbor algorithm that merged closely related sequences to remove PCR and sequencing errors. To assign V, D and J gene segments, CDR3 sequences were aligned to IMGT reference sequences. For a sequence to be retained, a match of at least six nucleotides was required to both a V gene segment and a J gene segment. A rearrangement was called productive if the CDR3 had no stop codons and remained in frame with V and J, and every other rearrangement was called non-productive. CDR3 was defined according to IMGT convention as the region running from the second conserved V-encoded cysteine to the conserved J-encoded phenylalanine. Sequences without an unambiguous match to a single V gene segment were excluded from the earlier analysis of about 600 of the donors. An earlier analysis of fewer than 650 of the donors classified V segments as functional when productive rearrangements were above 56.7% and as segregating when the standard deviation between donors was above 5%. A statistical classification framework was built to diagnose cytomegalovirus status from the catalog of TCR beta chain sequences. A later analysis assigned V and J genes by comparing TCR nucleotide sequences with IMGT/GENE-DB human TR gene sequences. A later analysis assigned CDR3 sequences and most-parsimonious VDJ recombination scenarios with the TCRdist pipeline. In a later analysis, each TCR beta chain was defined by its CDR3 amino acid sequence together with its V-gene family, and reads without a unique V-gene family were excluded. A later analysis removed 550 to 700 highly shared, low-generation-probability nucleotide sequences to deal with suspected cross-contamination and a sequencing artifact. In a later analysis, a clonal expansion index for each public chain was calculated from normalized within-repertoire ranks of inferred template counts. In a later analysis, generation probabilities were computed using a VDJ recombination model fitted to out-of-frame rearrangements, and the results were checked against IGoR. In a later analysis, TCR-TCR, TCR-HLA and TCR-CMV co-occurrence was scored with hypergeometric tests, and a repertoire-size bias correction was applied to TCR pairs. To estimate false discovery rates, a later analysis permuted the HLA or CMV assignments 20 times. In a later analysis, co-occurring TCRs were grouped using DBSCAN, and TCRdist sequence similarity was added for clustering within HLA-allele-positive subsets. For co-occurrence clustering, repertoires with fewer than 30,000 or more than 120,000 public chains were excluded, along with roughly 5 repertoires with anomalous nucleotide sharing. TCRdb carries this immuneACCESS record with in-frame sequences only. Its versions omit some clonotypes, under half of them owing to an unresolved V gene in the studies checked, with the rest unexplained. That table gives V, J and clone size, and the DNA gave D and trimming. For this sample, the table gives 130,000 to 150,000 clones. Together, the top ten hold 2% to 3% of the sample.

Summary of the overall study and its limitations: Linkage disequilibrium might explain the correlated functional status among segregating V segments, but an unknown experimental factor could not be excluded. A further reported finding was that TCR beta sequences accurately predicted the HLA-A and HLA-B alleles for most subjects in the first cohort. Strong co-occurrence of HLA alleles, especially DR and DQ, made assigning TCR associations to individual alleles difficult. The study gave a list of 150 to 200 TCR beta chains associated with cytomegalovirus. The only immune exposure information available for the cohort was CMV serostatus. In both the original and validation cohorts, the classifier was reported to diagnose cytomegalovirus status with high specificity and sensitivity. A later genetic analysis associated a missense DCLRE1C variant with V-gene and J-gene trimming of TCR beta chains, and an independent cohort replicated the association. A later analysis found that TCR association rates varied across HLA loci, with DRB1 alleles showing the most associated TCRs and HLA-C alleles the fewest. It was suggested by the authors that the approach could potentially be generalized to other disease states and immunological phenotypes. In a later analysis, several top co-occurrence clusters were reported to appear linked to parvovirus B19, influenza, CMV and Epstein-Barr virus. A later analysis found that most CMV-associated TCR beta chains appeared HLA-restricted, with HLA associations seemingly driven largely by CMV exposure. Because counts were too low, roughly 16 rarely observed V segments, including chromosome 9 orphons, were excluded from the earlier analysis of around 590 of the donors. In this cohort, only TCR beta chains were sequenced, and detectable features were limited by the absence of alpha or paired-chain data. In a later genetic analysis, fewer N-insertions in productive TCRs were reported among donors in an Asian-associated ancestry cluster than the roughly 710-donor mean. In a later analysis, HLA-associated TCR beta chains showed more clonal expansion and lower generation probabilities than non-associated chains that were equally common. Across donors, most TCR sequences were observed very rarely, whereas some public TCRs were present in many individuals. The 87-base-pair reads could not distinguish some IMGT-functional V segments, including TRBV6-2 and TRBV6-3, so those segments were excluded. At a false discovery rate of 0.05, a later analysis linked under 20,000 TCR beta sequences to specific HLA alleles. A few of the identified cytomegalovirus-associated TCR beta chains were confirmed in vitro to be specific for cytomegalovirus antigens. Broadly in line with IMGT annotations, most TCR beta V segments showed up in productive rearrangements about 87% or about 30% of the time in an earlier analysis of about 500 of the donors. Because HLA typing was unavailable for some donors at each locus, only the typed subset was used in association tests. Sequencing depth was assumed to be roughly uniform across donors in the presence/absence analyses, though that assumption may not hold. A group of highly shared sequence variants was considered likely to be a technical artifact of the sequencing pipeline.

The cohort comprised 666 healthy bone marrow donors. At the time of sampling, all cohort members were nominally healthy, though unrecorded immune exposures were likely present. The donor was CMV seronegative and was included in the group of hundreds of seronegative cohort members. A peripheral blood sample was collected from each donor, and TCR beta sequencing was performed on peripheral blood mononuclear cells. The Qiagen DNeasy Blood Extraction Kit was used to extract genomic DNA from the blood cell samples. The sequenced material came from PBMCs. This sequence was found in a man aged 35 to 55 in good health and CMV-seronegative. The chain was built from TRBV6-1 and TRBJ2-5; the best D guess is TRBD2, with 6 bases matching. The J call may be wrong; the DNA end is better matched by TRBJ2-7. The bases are TGTGCCAGCCGGGAGTCCTACGAGCAGTACTTC. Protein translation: CASRESYEQYF.